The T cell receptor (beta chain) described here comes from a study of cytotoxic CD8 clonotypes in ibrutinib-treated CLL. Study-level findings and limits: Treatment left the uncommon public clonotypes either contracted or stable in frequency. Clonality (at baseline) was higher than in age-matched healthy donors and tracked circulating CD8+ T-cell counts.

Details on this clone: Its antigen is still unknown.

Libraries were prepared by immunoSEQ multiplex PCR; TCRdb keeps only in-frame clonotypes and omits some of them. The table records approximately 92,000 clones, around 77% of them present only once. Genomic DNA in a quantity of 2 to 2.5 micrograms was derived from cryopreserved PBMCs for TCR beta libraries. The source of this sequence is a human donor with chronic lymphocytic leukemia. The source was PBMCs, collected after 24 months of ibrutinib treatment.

DNA for the CDR3: TGTGCCAGCAGTCCATGGGGGATGGGACTAGCGGGAGTGACCCAGTACTTC. This translates into CASSPWGMGLAGVTQYF. The rearrangement links TRBV25-1 to TRBJ2-5, with TRBD2 matching 14 bases. Germline CDR1 MGHDK, CDR2 SYGVNS. The CDR3 is 17 amino acids. Losses at the gene ends were 5 bases for V and 7 bases for J; bases not matched to a gene: 12.